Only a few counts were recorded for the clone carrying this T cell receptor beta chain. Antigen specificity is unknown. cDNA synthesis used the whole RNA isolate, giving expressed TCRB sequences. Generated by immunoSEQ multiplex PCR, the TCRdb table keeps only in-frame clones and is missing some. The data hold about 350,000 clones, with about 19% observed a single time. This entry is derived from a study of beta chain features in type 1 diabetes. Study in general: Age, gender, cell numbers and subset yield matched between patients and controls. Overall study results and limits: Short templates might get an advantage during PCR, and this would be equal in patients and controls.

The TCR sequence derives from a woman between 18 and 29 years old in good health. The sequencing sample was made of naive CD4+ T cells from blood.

CDR3 amino acids: CASSVHSTDTQYF. The CDR3 DNA is TGTGCCAGCAGTGTACATAGCACAGATACGCAGTATTTT. V is TRBV25-1 and J is TRBJ2-3; D is unresolved. The CDR3 covers 13 residues. V dropped 4 bases and J dropped 0 bases, with 5 bases sitting between them. CDR1 is MGHDK and CDR2 is SYGVNS in the germline V gene.